This T cell receptor beta chain comes out of a study of blood T cells in healthy people across ages. Whole-study results and caveats: Expanded clonotype shifts may have been confounded, as the donors had an unknown CMV status.

This clonotype was observed a few times. Its cognate antigen is unknown. Then a second PCR, running about 6 to 12 cycles, was carried out with a sample-barcoded 5' primer and a J-beta primer mix. TCRdb used MiXCR to reprocess the 5' RACE reads, holding one entry per CDR3 protein. The table shows around 1,900,000 distinct CDR3 sequences, with 35% to 50% occurring only once. Germline CDR1 reads SGHTA; CDR2 reads FQGNSA. The CDR3 covers 13 residues. V lost 6 bases and J 6 bases, leaving 15 bases between the germline ends. The source is a human donor in good health. Sequencing was carried out using blood. The chain is built from TRBV7-2 and TRBJ2-7; tentatively, D is TRBD1 (6 bases). CDR3 nucleotides: TGTGCCAGCAGAACACAGGGTTTCGGCGAGCAGTACTTC. This translates into CASRTQGFGEQYF.